Following are 30 T cell receptor beta chains from one sample sequenced in a study of patients and donors after allogeneic stem cell transplantation. TCRdb reprocessed the RT-PCR reads with MiXCR, giving one entry per CDR3 protein. This table has 70,000 or so distinct CDR3 sequences, 26% appearing once. Sequencing was done on a sample of blood, either unsorted or a sorted T cell fraction (not recorded which). The receptors derive from a human donor who was either an allogeneic HSCT recipient or a stem cell or donor lymphocyte infusion donor (not recorded which). It is not recorded whose cells these are; they may come from a transplant donor.

This clonotype has a handful of counts. The chain employs TRBV20-1 and TRBJ2-1, with D unclear. Trimming took 0 bases from V and 9 from J, leaving 18 bases between them. The germline V gene has CDR1 DFQATT and CDR2 SNEGSKA (reference sequence). The CDR3 spans 15 residues. The chain's CDR3 is CSARDPTELWGEQFF. CDR3 coding DNA: TGCAGTGCTAGAGATCCCACAGAGCTTTGGGGTGAGCAGTTCTTC.

This chain connects TRBV4-1 to TRBJ1-2, with D possibly TRBD1 on 5 matching bases. V was trimmed by 2 bases and J by 8 bases, leaving 12 bases between them. Germline CDR1 is MGHRA and CDR2 is YSYEKL. The CDR3 spans 13 residues. The CDR3 DNA sequence: TGCGCCAGCAGCCAACTGCCTGGGGCCGGCTACACCTTC. As protein: CASSQLPGAGYTF.

This clonotype was seen at least ten times. The chain carries TRBV7-8 and TRBJ1-2; 9 nucleotides agree with TRBD1. V shed 3 bases and J 3 bases; nucleotides not matched to a gene: 8. The CDR3 has 16 amino acids. CDR1 is SGHVS, CDR2 FQNEAQ, per germline. The DNA for the CDR3 is TGTGCCAGCAGCTTTCTCGGGGACAGGGTTTACTATGGCTACACCTTC. Translated, it gives CASSFLGDRVYYGYTF.

This clonotype was found a few times. This chain uses TRBV3-1 with TRBJ1-2, with a possible D match to TRBD1 (6 bases). Germline V gene data show CDR1 as LGHDT and CDR2 as YNNKEL (reference sequence). The CDR3 sequence is 15 residues long. V gave up 1 base and J gave up 4 bases, with 13 bases separating them. Here the CDR3 DNA reads TGTGCCAGCAGCCAAGGGGGGCAGGGTGGCTATGGCTACACCTTC. This translates into CASSQGGQGGYGYTF. Full variable domain (remainder filled in from reference TRBV3-1 and TRBJ1-2): DTAVSQTPKYLVTQMGNDKSIKCEQNLGHDTMYWYKQDSKKFLKIMFSYNNKELIINETVPNRFSPKSPDKAHLNLHINSLELGDSAVYFCASSQGGQGGYGYTFGSGTRLTVV.

The chain recombines TRBV6-6 with TRBJ2-5; the match to TRBD1 covers 10 bases. Unmatched junction bases numbered 11, after V lost 6 bases and J lost 10 bases. Looked up from germline, CDR1 is MNHNY and CDR2 is SVGAGI (reference sequence). This CDR3 is 14 amino acids long. The CDR3 reads CASRKPGQGIFQYF. The CDR3 DNA is TGTGCCAGCAGGAAACCGGGACAGGGGATTTTCCAGTACTTC.

This chain joins TRBV12-3 or TRBV12-4 and TRBJ2-7; D assignment may be TRBD1 or TRBD2 (5 bases each). This CDR3 has 14 residues. Trimming pared 5 bases from V and 4 bases from J, leaving 15 bases between. Here the CDR3 reads CASSTTGQTYEQYF. The DNA for the CDR3 is TGTGCCAGCAGTACGACGGGGCAGACTTACGAGCAGTACTTC.

This clonotype was counted only a few times. This sequence joins TRBV12-3 or TRBV12-4 and TRBJ1-2, with a tentative D call TRBD1 (5 bases). Trimming left V 6 bases short and J 7 bases short, with 12 bases between. CDR3 length: 12 amino acids. As DNA, the CDR3 is TGTGCCAGCAGGGAAGGGGTAGGTGGCTACACCTTC. Its translation is CASREGVGGYTF.

This clonotype was detected a few times. The V and J genes are TRBV9 and TRBJ1-6; TRBD1 aligns across 9 bases. Germline V gene data show CDR1 as SGDLS and CDR2 as YYNGEE. Trimming at V came to 0 bases and at J to 0 bases, leaving 19 bases not matched to a gene. The CDR3 length is 23 residues. The DNA for the CDR3 is TGTGCCAGCAGCGTAGCTACTCTAGGACAGGGGACAGAAGGGGACTCCTATAATTCACCCCTCCACTTT. This gives the protein CASSVATLGQGTEGDSYNSPLHF.

Only a few counts were recorded for this clonotype. The chain uses TRBV20-1 and TRBJ2-3; D gene unclear. The CDR3 has 13 residues. The V gene's germline CDR1 is DFQATT and CDR2 SNEGSKA (reference sequence). V was clipped by 2 bases and J by 0 bases, with 6 bases between them. This CDR3 is CSARSPSTDTQYF. DNA for the CDR3: TGCAGTGCTAGATCCCCAAGCACAGATACGCAGTATTTT.

V and J are TRBV12-3 or TRBV12-4 and TRBJ2-1, with unresolved D. The CDR3 totals 19 residues. With 2 bases removed from V and 2 bases from J, the gap between germline ends came to 22 bases. Here the CDR3 DNA reads TGTGCCAGCAGTTTATTGAGGCCGGATGCTGCCCGACCCTACAATGAGCAGTTCTTC. Protein: CASSLLRPDAARPYNEQFF.

This chain joins TRBV5-1 and TRBJ1-1; D unresolved. The germline V gene encodes CDR1 SGHRS and CDR2 YFSETQ. V gave up 0 bases and J gave up 5 bases, with 8 bases separating them. CDR3 length: 13 amino acids. CDR3 nucleotide sequence: TGCGCCAGCAGCTTGGAAGGGCGAACTGAAGCTTTCTTT. Amino acid sequence: CASSLEGRTEAFF.

This clonotype turned up a few times. The chain couples TRBV27 to TRBJ2-7; 14 bases line up with TRBD2. CDR3 length: 17 amino acids. Germline CDR1 MNHEY, CDR2 SMNVEV (reference sequence). Trimming took 5 bases from V and 5 from J; bases not matched to a gene: 11. CDR3 in amino acids: CASSPTGTSGSYDEQYF. The CDR3 nucleotides read TGTGCCAGCAGTCCAACCGGGACTAGCGGGAGTTACGACGAGCAGTACTTC.

The CDR3 reads CASRLQSNQPQHF. CDR3 nucleotide sequence: TGTGCCAGCCGCCTTCAGAGCAATCAGCCCCAGCATTTT. J is TRBJ1-5 and V is TRBV16; D remains ambiguous. The CDR3 is made up of 13 amino acids. V was shortened by 8 bases and J by 1 base, with 9 bases between the two germline ends. Germline CDR1 and CDR2: KGHSY and FQNENV.

This clonotype has at least ten counts. The V call is TRBV12-3 or TRBV12-4, the J call TRBJ1-6, with 8 bases aligning to TRBD1. The CDR3 has 14 amino acids. The ends lost 2 bases at V and 7 bases at J; junction bases unmatched: 1. The CDR3 here is CASSLQGANSPLHF. The CDR3 bases are TGTGCCAGCAGTTTACAGGGGGCAAATTCACCCCTCCACTTT.

This clonotype was seen more than once but under ten times. The CDR3 DNA sequence: TGTGCCAGCAGCTTAAGGCGGGAGGGCCCCTACAATGAGCAGTTCTTC. Its protein is CASSLRREGPYNEQFF. The genes are TRBV7-8 and TRBJ2-1; TRBD2 matches 9 bases. Per germline, CDR1 SGHVS and CDR2 FQNEAQ. With 2 bases clipped from V and 2 bases from J, the junction kept 4 bases outside the gene matches. The CDR3 covers 16 residues.

The genes are TRBV5-1 and TRBJ2-3; 8 bases fit TRBD2. Germline-derived CDR1 and CDR2 are SGHRS and YFSETQ. V gave up 0 bases and J gave up 6 bases; unmatched junction bases: 12. The CDR3 length is 17 residues. CDR3 in DNA: TGCGCCAGCAGCTTGGAAATAGCGGGACCCCCGGAGGATACGCAGTATTTT. Protein sequence: CASSLEIAGPPEDTQYF. Based on the CDR3 plus reference TRBV5-1 and TRBJ2-3, the full variable domain is KAGVTQTPRYLIKTRGQQVTLSCSPISGHRSVSWYQQTPGQGLQFLFEYFSETQRNKGNFPGRFSGRQFSNSRSEMNVSTLELGDSALYLCASSLEIAGPPEDTQYFGPGTRLTVL.

This clonotype was detected only a few times. This chain connects TRBV5-1 to TRBJ1-6; TRBD1 might be the D (6 bases). Germline V gene data show CDR1 as SGHRS and CDR2 as YFSETQ. The CDR3 runs to 15 residues. Trimming removed 0 bases at V and 10 bases at J, with 14 bases between. The CDR3 DNA follows: TGCGCCAGCAGCTTGGTCGGACAGACGTCCTCACCCCTCCACTTT. This sequence encodes CASSLVGQTSSPLHF.

This clonotype was counted only a few times. This chain links TRBV4-1 with TRBJ1-2, with a possible D match to TRBD1 (6 bases). CDR3 length: 18 residues. V was shortened by 1 base and J by 3 bases, with 21 bases between the two germline ends. The germline V gene has CDR1 MGHRA and CDR2 YSYEKL. CDR3 in amino acids: CASSQVFSERDTDYGYTF. The CDR3 DNA sequence: TGCGCCAGCAGCCAAGTCTTTTCCGAAAGGGACACAGACTATGGCTACACCTTC.

The chain links TRBV20-1 to TRBJ1-4; TRBD1 is a possible D gene (6 bases). This CDR3 region has 16 residues. The germline V gene has CDR1 DFQATT and CDR2 SNEGSKA (reference sequence). V was cut by 0 bases and J by 2 bases, with 13 bases left in between. The chain's CDR3 is CSARDVGAHTNEKLFF. The CDR3 region has the DNA TGCAGTGCTAGAGATGTGGGGGCGCATACTAATGAAAAACTGTTTTTT.

This clonotype was seen once. The chain links TRBV6-5 to TRBJ2-1; D is ambiguous. The CDR3 contains 12 residues. CDR1 and CDR2 from the germline V gene are MNHEY and SVGAGI. The ends were cut back, 6 bases at V and 9 bases at J, with 12 bases in the middle. The CDR3 nucleotides read TGTGCCAGCAGCGAACCTCGGAGTGAGCAGTTCTTC. Amino acids: CASSEPRSEQFF.

The chain joins TRBV10-3 to TRBJ2-5; 8 bases map to TRBD1. The V gene's germline CDR1 is ENHRY and CDR2 SYGVKD. The CDR3 extends over 16 amino acids. The V gene end was trimmed by 2 bases and the J gene end by 9 bases; junction bases not matched to a gene: 14. CDR3 coding DNA: TGTGCCATCAGTGAGAATTTCCAGGGGGCTGGGGTAGCCCAGTACTTC. Its translation is CAISENFQGAGVAQYF.

This clonotype was counted a few times. The chain couples TRBV13 to TRBJ2-2; D is perhaps TRBD2 (5 bases). The CDR3 has 12 residues. The V end lost 6 bases, the J end lost 5 bases, and 7 bases lay between the germline ends. Germline V gives CDR1 PRHDT, CDR2 FYEKMQ (reference sequence). CDR3 DNA sequence: TGTGCCAGCAGTAGAGGGACCGGGGAGCTGTTTTTT. This encodes CASSRGTGELFF.

This clonotype was observed at least ten times. The V gene is TRBV20-1, the J gene TRBJ2-1; tentatively, D is TRBD2 (6 bases). V lost 0 bases and J lost 9, with 21 bases in between. There are 16 residues in the CDR3. Germline V gene sequence: CDR1 DFQATT, CDR2 SNEGSKA (reference sequence). CDR3 in amino acids: CSARDPGPGVGGEQFF. The CDR3 coding sequence is TGCAGTGCTAGAGATCCAGGCCCCGGGGTGGGGGGTGAGCAGTTCTTC.

On this clonotype: It is likely a read error, because the conserved phenylalanine at the end of the CDR3 is missing. The V call is TRBV15, the J call TRBJ1-5; D is uncertain. V dropped 5 bases and J dropped 6 bases, with 5 bases sitting between them. CDR3 length: 11 amino acids. Germline CDR1 and CDR2: LNHNV and YYDKDF (reference sequence). Written as DNA, the CDR3 is TGTGCCACCAGCTCACGTCAGCCCCAGCATTTG. It yields the protein CATSSRQPQHL.

The CDR3 reads CASSYLSGGADEQYF. For the CDR3, the DNA is TGTGCCAGCAGTTACTTAAGCGGGGGGGCCGACGAGCAGTACTTC. This chain uses TRBV6-5 with TRBJ2-7, with 10 bases that match TRBD2. With 1 base clipped from V and 5 bases from J, the junction kept 5 bases outside the gene matches. The CDR3 contains 15 residues. Germline CDR1 reads MNHEY; CDR2 reads SVGAGI.

This clonotype has a handful of counts. V and J are TRBV7-9 and TRBJ2-2; a weak D match, TRBD2 (6 bases). Per the germline V gene, CDR1 is SEHNR and CDR2 is FQNEAQ (reference sequence). The CDR3 length is 19 residues. Trimming took off 4 bases at V and 7 bases at J, with 28 bases between the two ends. The CDR3 is CASSSTLDGTLKDNGELFF. The CDR3 DNA reads TGTGCCAGCAGCTCGACACTCGACGGGACTTTAAAGGACAACGGGGAGCTGTTTTTT.

Sample share makes this clonotype medium-sized. The chain combines TRBV20-1 with TRBJ2-7, with 7 bases identical to TRBD2. The germline V gene has CDR1 DFQATT and CDR2 SNEGSKA (reference sequence). V shed 6 bases, J shed 0 bases, and the junction held 11 bases outside the gene matches. CDR3 length: 15 residues. CDR3 sequence: CSADRGSGNSYEQYF. CDR3 nucleotides: TGCAGTGCCGACCGTGGGAGCGGGAACTCCTACGAGCAGTACTTC.

This clonotype was counted between two and nine times. V gene TRBV7-6 combines with J gene TRBJ1-2; D is undetermined. The ends were cut back, 5 bases at V and 2 bases at J, with 15 bases in the middle. CDR3 length: 15 amino acids. Germline CDR1 is SGHVS and CDR2 is FNYEAQ. DNA of the CDR3: TGTGCCAGCAGCCCGGCGGCAGGCTCCAACTATGGCTACACCTTC. It is translated as CASSPAAGSNYGYTF.

V and J are TRBV9 and TRBJ2-2, with TRBD2 identical over 10 bases. The germline gives CDR1 SGDLS, CDR2 YYNGEE. The CDR3 extends over 17 amino acids. The junction had 8 bases not matched to a gene; V was cut back by 0 bases and J by 6 bases. CDR3 protein: CASSVGLAGAYSGELFF. CDR3 DNA: TGTGCCAGCAGCGTAGGGCTAGCGGGAGCTTATTCCGGGGAGCTGTTTTTT.

The rearrangement joins TRBV7-3 to TRBJ2-1; unclear D gene. Trimming took 5 bases from V and 4 from J, leaving 9 bases between them. The germline CDR1 and CDR2 sequences are SGHTA and FQGTGA. This CDR3 region has 13 residues. The CDR3 spells CASSQDWYNEQFF. CDR3 nucleotides: TGTGCCAGCAGCCAAGACTGGTACAATGAGCAGTTCTTC.